The 10 T cell receptor beta chains presented below share a single source sample, sequenced in a study of CD8+ T cells in alopecia areata. cDNA serving as the sequencing template came from extracted, reverse transcribed RNA. Produced via immunoSEQ multiplex PCR; TCRdb's table is partial and in-frame only. The sample lists around 60,000 clones, around 44% occurring once. Input material: NKG2D-low CD8+ T cells sorted from blood. The receptors were sampled from a human donor with alopecia areata.

The chain joins TRBV6-6 to TRBJ2-7; 9 bases are shared with TRBD1. V lost 7 bases and J lost 3; bases outside the gene matches: 7. The CDR3 runs to 14 residues. CDR1 and CDR2 from the germline V gene are MNHNY and SVGAGI (reference sequence). In DNA, the CDR3 is TGTGCCAGCATTCAGGACAGGGGCTTCTACGAGCAGTACTTC. Amino acids: CASIQDRGFYEQYF.

The J gene is TRBJ2-4, the V gene TRBV5-1, with TRBD1 matching 7 bases. This CDR3 contains 14 residues. Germline lookup yields CDR1 SGHRS and CDR2 YFSETQ. J was trimmed by 7 bases and V by 0 bases; bases with no gene match: 4. The CDR3: CASSLDRGGNIQYF. As DNA, the CDR3 is TGCGCCAGCAGCTTGGACAGGGGTGGGAACATTCAGTACTTC.

The V call is TRBV5-1, the J call TRBJ2-7; D is unresolved. Trimming took off 0 bases at V and 4 bases at J, with 17 bases between the two ends. Germline CDR1 is SGHRS and CDR2 is YFSETQ. This CDR3 comprises 16 residues. CDR3 sequence reads: CASSLAIAGPLYEQYF. CDR3 DNA sequence: TGCGCCAGCAGCTTGGCCATTGCCGGACCGCTTTACGAGCAGTACTTC.

This clone was found a few times. The J gene is TRBJ1-2, the V gene TRBV5-1; D is undetermined. V was cut by 3 bases and J by 4 bases, with 13 bases left in between. The CDR3 is 14 amino acids. Germline loops: CDR1 SGHRS, CDR2 YFSETQ. CDR3 DNA: TGCGCCAGCAGCTCCCGGACTGACGCCTATGGCTACACCTTC. It specifies CASSSRTDAYGYTF.

The V and J genes are TRBV27 and TRBJ2-3; TRBD2 aligns across 9 bases. Germline V gives CDR1 MNHEY, CDR2 SMNVEV (reference sequence). V lost 3 bases and J lost 1; bases outside the gene matches: 2. CDR3 size: 15 residues. The CDR3 spells CASSLTSGRTDTQYF. CDR3 nucleotide sequence: TGTGCCAGCAGTTTGACTAGCGGTCGCACAGATACGCAGTATTTT.

V is TRBV29-1 and J is TRBJ2-7, with 8 bases lining up with TRBD2. The CDR3 has 12 residues. With V trimmed by 6 bases and J by 3 bases, 4 bases remained unmatched. Looked up from germline, CDR1 is SQVTM and CDR2 is ANQGSEA. The CDR3, as DNA: TGCAGCGTCCTTAGCGGGATCTACGAGCAGTACTTC. This translates into CSVLSGIYEQYF.

The chain carries TRBV30 and TRBJ2-1; TRBD1 matches 11 bases. CDR3 length: 14 residues. J lost 3 bases, V lost 5 bases, and 3 bases had no gene match. Germline V gene data show CDR1 as GTSNPN and CDR2 as SVGIG (reference sequence). CDR3 protein: CAWADRGLYNEQFF. CDR3 DNA sequence: TGTGCCTGGGCGGACAGGGGGCTCTACAATGAGCAGTTCTTC.

V and J are TRBV2 and TRBJ1-5, with D tentatively TRBD1 (6 bases). The CDR3 contains 14 residues. The V gene lost 6 bases and the J gene lost 5 bases, with 14 bases spanning the gap. In germline, CDR1 is SNHLY, CDR2 FYNNEI. As DNA, the CDR3 is TGTGCCAGCAGCTCTAAGGGGGTCGATCAGCCCCAGCATTTT. It codes for CASSSKGVDQPQHF.

CDR3 region: CASSGGPRESPYEQYF. CDR3 nucleotide sequence: TGTGCCAGCTCTGGGGGGCCCAGGGAGAGTCCCTACGAGCAGTACTTC. J is TRBJ2-7 and V is TRBV7-9; either TRBD1 or TRBD2 may fit D (6 bases each). The CDR3 runs 16 residues. The germline gives CDR1 SEHNR, CDR2 FQNEAQ (reference sequence). Trimming took 8 bases from V and 2 from J, leaving 22 bases between them.

This clone was observed a handful of times. CDR3 sequence: CASSPGVAPYEQYF. Written as DNA, the CDR3 is TGTGCCAGCAGCCCGGGTGTAGCGCCCTACGAGCAGTACTTC. The chain couples TRBV7-9 to TRBJ2-7, with D perhaps TRBD2 (5 bases). This CDR3 is 14 amino acids long. CDR1 and CDR2 from the germline V gene are SEHNR and FQNEAQ (reference sequence). The ends were cut back, 5 bases at V and 2 bases at J, with 13 bases in the middle.